Following are 7 T cell receptor beta chains from one sample sequenced in a study of a mutant IDH1 vaccine in newly diagnosed glioma (dated by TCRdb to the early 2020s). The intended sense of this specimen's time point label: week 23, last vaccination. A 20-mer mutant IDH1 peptide at 300 micrograms in Montanide made up each vaccine dose, which was injected subcutaneously together with topical imiquimod. Which antigens these TCRs recognize remains unknown. Library preparation was by the immunoSEQ multiplex PCR assay. As stored in TCRdb, this immuneACCESS dataset retains in-frame rearrangements with V and J assigned. A fraction of the clones does not appear; measured against another copy, unresolved V genes explain less than half of the discrepancy, and the remainder lacks a known reason. This sample is represented by about 67,000 clones; about 87% of them were singletons. Of the sample, roughly 13% falls within the top ten clones.

The sequenced sample was PBMCs, obtained from a glioma patient whose treatment included an IDH1 peptide vaccine. These receptors originate from a man in his late teens or twenties with glioma.

This clone was observed a handful of times. This chain uses TRBV6-5 with TRBJ1-6, with D unresolved. V lost 0 bases and J 10 bases, leaving 10 bases between the germline ends. The CDR3 has 14 amino acids. Germline loops: CDR1 MNHEY, CDR2 SVGAGI. Here the CDR3 reads CASSYSRVQSPLHF. As DNA, the CDR3 is TGTGCCAGCAGTTACTCGAGGGTTCAATCACCCCTCCACTTT.

The chain couples TRBV28 to TRBJ1-1; the D gene is possibly TRBD1 (5 bases). Per germline, CDR1 MDHEN and CDR2 SYDVKM. Trimming stripped 2 bases from V and 7 bases from J, with 8 bases between. The CDR3 sequence is 12 residues long. CDR3 DNA: TGTGCCAGCAGTTTAGGGGGGGTTGAAGCTTTCTTT. It codes for CASSLGGVEAFF.

V is TRBV30 and J is TRBJ2-7; D possibly uses TRBD1 or TRBD2 (6 bases each). The CDR3 has 15 residues. Germline CDR1 GTSNPN, CDR2 SVGIG (reference sequence). V lost 0 bases to trimming and J lost 2 bases, with 14 bases between them. The CDR3 sequence: CAWSVASEGAYEQYF. CDR3 nucleotide sequence: TGTGCCTGGAGTGTGGCCTCGGAGGGGGCCTACGAGCAGTACTTC.

The chain employs TRBV4-3 and TRBJ2-1, with D possibly TRBD1 on 5 matching bases. The length of the CDR3 is 16 residues. Germline-derived CDR1 and CDR2 are LGHNA and YSLEER. Trimming pared 1 base from V and 5 bases from J, leaving 15 bases between. In DNA form, the CDR3 reads TGCGCCAGCAGCCAAGGGGGCAGTTTTATCAACAATGAGCAGTTCTTC. Its protein is CASSQGGSFINNEQFF.

The chain uses TRBV15 and TRBJ2-3, with 8 bases identical to TRBD2. The CDR3 length is 15 residues. CDR1 LNHNV and CDR2 YYDKDF come from the germline V gene (reference sequence). The ends lost 5 bases at V and 0 bases at J; junction bases unmatched: 4. The DNA for the CDR3 is TGTGCCACCAGCCCTGGGACTAGGAGCACAGATACGCAGTATTTT. The encoded protein is CATSPGTRSTDTQYF.

This clone was seen just once. V and J are TRBV6-1 and TRBJ1-6; D is possibly TRBD1 (6 bases). In germline, CDR1 is MNHNS, CDR2 SASEGT. The length of the CDR3 is 14 residues. V was clipped by 4 bases and J by 8 bases, with 12 bases between them. CDR3: CASSGPGDYSPLHF. CDR3 nucleotides: TGTGCCAGCAGTGGCCCAGGGGACTATTCACCCCTCCACTTT.

V is TRBV5-5 and J is TRBJ2-7, with 10 nucleotides matching TRBD2. From germline, CDR1 is SGHKS and CDR2 YYEKEE (reference sequence). V dropped 4 bases and J dropped 2; count of bases not matched to a gene: 6. The CDR3 has 15 amino acids. This CDR3 is CASSPSSGRAYEQYF. The CDR3 DNA sequence: TGTGCCAGCAGCCCCTCTAGCGGGAGAGCCTACGAGCAGTACTTC.